This T cell receptor (beta chain) was profiled in a study of regulatory T cells in long-lasting Graves disease. Study-level points and caveats: The TCR repertoire of persistent Graves' patients was less diverse than that of newly diagnosed ones.

Described time point: newly diagnosed GD, antithyroid drugs for less than 3 months. Making the TCR library involved RNA that had been extracted from PBMCs. Diagnosis followed American Thyroid Association guidelines for Graves' disease. Relying on iRepertoire HTBI primers and Arm-PCR of CDR3 regions, the team built TCR beta libraries. From the multiplex PCR reads, TCRdb called clonotypes with MiXCR, one entry per CDR3 protein. The table lists some 250,000 distinct CDR3 sequences, 18% of them singletons. As regards this clonotype: Its antigen is undetermined. The junction departs from the called germline gene at one end, perhaps through a read error.

The CDR3 has 9 residues. Germline V gives CDR1 MNHEY, CDR2 SMNVEV (reference sequence). These data also formed part of another study, on T cells in Graves' hyperthyroidism and ophthalmopathy.

The sequenced sample was peripheral blood mononuclear cells (PBMCs), obtained at new diagnosis, from a patient treated with antithyroid drugs. J is TRBJ1-1 and V is TRBV27, with unresolved D. The source is a woman in her twenties or thirties with Graves disease. CDR3 sequence: CASVPEAFF. The CDR3 DNA is TGTGCCAGTGTCCCTGAGGCTTTCTTT.